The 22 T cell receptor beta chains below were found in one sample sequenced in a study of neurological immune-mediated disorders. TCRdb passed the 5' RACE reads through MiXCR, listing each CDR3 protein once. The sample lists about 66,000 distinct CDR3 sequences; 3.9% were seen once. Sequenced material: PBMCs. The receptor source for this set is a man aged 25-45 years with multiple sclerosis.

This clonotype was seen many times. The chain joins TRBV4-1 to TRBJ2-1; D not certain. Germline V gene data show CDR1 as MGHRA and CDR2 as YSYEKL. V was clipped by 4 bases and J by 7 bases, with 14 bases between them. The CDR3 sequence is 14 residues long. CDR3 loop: CASSRTISGNEQFF. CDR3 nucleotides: TGCGCCAGCAGCCGAACGATCTCAGGTAATGAGCAGTTCTTC.

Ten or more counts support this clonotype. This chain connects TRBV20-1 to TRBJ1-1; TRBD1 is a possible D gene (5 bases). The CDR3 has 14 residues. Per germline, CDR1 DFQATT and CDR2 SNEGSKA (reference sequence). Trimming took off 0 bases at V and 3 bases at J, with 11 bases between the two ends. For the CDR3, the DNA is TGCAGTGCTAGAGACGCCCAGGGATACACTGAAGCTTTCTTT. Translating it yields CSARDAQGYTEAFF.

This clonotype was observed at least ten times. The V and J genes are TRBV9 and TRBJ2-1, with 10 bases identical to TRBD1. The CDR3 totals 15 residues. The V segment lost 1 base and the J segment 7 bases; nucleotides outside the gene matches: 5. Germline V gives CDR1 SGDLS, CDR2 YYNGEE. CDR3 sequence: CASSVRDRGLNEQFF. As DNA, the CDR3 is TGTGCCAGCAGCGTACGAGACAGGGGGCTAAATGAGCAGTTCTTC.

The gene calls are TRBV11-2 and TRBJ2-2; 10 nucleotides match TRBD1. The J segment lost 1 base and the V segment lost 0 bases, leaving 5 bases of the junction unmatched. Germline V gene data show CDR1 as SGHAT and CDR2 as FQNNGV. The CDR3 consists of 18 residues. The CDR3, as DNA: TGTGCCAGCAGCTTAGATCGGGACAGGGGTTGGAACACCGGGGAGCTGTTTTTT. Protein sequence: CASSLDRDRGWNTGELFF.

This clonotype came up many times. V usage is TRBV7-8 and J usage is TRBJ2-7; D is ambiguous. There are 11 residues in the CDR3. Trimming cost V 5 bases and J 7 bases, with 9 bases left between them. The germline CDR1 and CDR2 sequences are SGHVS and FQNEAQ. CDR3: CASSRGVEQYF. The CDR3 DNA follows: TGTGCCAGCAGCCGTGGGGTAGAGCAGTACTTC.

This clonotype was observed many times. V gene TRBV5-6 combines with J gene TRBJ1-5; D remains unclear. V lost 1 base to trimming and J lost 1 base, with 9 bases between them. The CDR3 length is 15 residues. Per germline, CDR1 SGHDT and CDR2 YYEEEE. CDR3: CASSLSLGSNQPQHF. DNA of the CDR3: TGTGCCAGCAGCTTGTCTCTCGGGAGCAATCAGCCCCAGCATTTT.

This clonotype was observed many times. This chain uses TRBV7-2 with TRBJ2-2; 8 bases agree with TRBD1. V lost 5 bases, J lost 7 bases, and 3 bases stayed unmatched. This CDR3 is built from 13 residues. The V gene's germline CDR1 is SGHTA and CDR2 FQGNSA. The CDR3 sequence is CASSVQGVGELFF. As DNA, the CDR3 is TGTGCCAGCAGCGTACAGGGGGTCGGGGAGCTGTTTTTT.

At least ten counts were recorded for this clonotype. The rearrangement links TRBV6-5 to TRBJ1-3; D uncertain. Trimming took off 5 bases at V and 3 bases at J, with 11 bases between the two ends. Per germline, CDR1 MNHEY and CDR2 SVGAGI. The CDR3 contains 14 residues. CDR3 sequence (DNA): TGTGCCAGCAGTCTAGCTCCCCGTGGAAACACCATATATTTT. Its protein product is CASSLAPRGNTIYF.

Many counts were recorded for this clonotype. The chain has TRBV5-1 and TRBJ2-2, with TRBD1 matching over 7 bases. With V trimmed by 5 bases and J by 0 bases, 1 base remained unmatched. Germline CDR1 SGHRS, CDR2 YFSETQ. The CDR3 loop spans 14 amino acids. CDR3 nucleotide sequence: TGCGCCAGCAGTGACAGGGCGAACACCGGGGAGCTGTTTTTT. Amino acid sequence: CASSDRANTGELFF.

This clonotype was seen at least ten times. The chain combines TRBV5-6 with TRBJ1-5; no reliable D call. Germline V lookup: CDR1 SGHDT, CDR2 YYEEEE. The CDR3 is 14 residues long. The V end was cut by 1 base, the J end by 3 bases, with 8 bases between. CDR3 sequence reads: CASSLSQLNQPQHF. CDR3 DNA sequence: TGTGCCAGCAGCTTGTCACAACTCAATCAGCCCCAGCATTTT.

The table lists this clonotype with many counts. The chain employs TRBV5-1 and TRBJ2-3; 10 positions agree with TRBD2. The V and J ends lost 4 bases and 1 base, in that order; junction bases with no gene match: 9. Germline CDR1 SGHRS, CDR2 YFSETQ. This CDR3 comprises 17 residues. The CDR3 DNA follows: TGCGCCAGCAGCCTAGAGCTAGCGGGGGTCGGCACAGATACGCAGTATTTT. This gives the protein CASSLELAGVGTDTQYF.

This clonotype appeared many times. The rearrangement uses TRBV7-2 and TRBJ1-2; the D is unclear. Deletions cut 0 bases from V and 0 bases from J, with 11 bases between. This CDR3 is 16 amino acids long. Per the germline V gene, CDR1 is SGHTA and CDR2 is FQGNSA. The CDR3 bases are TGTGCCAGCAGCTTAGCTGGCTCTCAGCCTAACTATGGCTACACCTTC. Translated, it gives CASSLAGSQPNYGYTF.

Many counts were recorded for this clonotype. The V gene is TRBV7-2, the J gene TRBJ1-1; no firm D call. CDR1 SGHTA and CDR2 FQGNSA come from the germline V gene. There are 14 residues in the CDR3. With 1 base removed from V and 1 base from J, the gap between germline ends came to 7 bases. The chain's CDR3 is CASSLDRWNTEAFF. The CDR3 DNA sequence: TGTGCCAGCAGCTTAGACAGATGGAACACTGAAGCTTTCTTT. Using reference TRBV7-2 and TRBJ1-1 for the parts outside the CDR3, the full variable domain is GAGVSQSPSNKVTEKGKDVELRCDPISGHTALYWYRQSLGQGLEFLIYFQGNSAPDKSGLPSDRFSAERTGGSVSTLTIQRTQQEDSAVYLCASSLDRWNTEAFFGQGTRLTVV.

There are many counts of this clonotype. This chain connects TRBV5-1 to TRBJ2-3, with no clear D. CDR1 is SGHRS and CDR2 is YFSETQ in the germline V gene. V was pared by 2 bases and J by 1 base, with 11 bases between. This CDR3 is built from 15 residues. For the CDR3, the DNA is TGCGCCAGCAGCTTTTCCGGGCTTCGCACAGATACGCAGTATTTT. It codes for CASSFSGLRTDTQYF.

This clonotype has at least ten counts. For the CDR3, the DNA is TGCGCCAGCAGCCCAGACAGGGTGCCTGGCTACACCTTC. Its translation: CASSPDRVPGYTF. The chain uses TRBV5-1 and TRBJ1-2, with 7 bases matching TRBD1. J gave up 7 bases and V 4 bases, and 7 bases lay outside the gene matches. CDR1 and CDR2 from the germline V gene are SGHRS and YFSETQ. This CDR3 region has 13 residues.

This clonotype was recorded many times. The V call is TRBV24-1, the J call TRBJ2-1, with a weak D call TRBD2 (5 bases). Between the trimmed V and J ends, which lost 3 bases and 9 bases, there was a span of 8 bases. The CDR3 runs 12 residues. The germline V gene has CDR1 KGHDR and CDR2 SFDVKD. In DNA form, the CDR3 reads TGTGCCACCAGTGATCCGGGGAGTGAGCAGTTCTTC. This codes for CATSDPGSEQFF.

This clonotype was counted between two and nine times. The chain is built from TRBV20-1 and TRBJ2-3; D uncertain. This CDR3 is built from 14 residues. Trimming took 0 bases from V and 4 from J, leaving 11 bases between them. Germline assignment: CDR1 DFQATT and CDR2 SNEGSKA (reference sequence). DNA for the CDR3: TGCAGTGCTAGAGATTTTTGGTGTCCAGATACGCAGTATTTT. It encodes CSARDFWCPDTQYF.

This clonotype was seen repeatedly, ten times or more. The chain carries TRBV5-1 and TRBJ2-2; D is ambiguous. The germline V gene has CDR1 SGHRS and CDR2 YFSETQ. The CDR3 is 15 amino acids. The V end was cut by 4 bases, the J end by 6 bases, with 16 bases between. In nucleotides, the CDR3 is TGCGCCAGCAGCAGACGGACGGATTCCGCCGGGGAGCTGTTTTTT. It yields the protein CASSRRTDSAGELFF. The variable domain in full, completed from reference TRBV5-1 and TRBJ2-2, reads KAGVTQTPRYLIKTRGQQVTLSCSPISGHRSVSWYQQTPGQGLQFLFEYFSETQRNKGNFPGRFSGRQFSNSRSEMNVSTLELGDSALYLCASSRRTDSAGELFFGEGSRLTVL.

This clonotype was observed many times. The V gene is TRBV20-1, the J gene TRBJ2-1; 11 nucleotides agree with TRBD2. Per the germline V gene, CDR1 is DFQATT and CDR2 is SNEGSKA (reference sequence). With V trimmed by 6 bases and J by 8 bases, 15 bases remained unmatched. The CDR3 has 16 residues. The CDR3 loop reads CSAYDGSGGALYEQFF. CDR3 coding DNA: TGCAGTGCCTACGATGGTAGCGGGGGGGCCTTGTATGAGCAGTTCTTC.

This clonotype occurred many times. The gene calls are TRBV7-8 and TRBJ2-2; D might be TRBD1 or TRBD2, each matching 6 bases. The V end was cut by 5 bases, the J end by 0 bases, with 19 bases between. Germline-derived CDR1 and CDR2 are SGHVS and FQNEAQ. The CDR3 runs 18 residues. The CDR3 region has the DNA TGTGCCAGCAGCATACGCCCCAAGGGGGACTCGAACACCGGGGAGCTGTTTTTT. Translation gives CASSIRPKGDSNTGELFF. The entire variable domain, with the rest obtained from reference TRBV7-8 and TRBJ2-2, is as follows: GAGVSQSPRYKVAKRGQDVALRCDPISGHVSLFWYQQALGQGPEFLTYFQNEAQLDKSGLPSDRFFAERPEGSVSTLKIQRTQQEDSAVYLCASSIRPKGDSNTGELFFGEGSRLTVL.

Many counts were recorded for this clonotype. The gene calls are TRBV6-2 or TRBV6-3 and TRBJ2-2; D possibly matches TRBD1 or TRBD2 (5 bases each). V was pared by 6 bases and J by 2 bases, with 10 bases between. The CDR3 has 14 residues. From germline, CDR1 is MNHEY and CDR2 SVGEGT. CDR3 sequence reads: CASSGTGNTGELFF. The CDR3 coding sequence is TGTGCCAGCAGCGGGACGGGTAACACCGGGGAGCTGTTTTTT.

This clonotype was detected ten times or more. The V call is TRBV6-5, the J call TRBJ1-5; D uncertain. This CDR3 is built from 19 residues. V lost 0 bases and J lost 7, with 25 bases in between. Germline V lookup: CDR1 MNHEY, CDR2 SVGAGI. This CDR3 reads CASSYSSLWVPLPGQPQHF. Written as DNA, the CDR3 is TGTGCCAGCAGTTACTCTTCTTTATGGGTCCCATTACCGGGGCAGCCCCAGCATTTT.